Ten or more counts support the clone carrying this T cell receptor (beta chain). The source of the sample is a study of regulatory T cells in long-lasting Graves disease. Combining iRepertoire HTBI primers with Arm-PCR of CDR3 regions, the authors built TCR beta libraries. In TCRdb, the multiplex PCR reads were re-called with MiXCR into one record per CDR3 protein. The sample lists 300,000 to 400,000 distinct CDR3 sequences, approximately 16% seen once, with roughly 27% in the top ten. Time point described: newly diagnosed GD, antithyroid drugs for less than 3 months. Construction of the TCR library relied on RNA isolated from PBMCs. Per the germline V gene, CDR1 is SGHDN and CDR2 is FVKESK. This CDR3 comprises 15 residues. V was pared by 4 bases and J by 0 bases, with 11 bases between. These data also featured in a second study, about T cells in Graves' hyperthyroidism and ophthalmopathy.

V and J are TRBV14 and TRBJ2-3, with D unclear. The clonotype originates from a man in his forties with Graves disease. This sample comprised peripheral blood mononuclear cells (PBMCs), obtained at new diagnosis, from a patient treated with antithyroid drugs. The CDR3 DNA is TGTGCCAGCAGCCCAGAGCTGACTAGCACAGATACGCAGTATTTT. Amino acid sequence: CASSPELTSTDTQYF.